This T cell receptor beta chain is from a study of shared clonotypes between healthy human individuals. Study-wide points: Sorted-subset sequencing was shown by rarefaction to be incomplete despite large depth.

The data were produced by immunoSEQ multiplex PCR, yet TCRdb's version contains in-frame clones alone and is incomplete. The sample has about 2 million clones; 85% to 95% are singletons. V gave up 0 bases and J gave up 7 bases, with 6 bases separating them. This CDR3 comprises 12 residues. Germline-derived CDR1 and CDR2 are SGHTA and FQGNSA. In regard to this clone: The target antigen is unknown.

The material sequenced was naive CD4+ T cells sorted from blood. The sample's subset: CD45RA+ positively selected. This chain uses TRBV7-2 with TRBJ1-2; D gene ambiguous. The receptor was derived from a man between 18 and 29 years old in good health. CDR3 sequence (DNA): TGTGCCAGCAGCTTAGCTCCGTTTGGCTACACCTTC. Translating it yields CASSLAPFGYTF.